This is a list of T cell receptor beta chains from one sample in a study of T-cell reconstitution after alpha-beta-depleted transplantation in children. MiXCR was run by TCRdb on the PCR reads, yielding one entry per CDR3 protein. In the table there are about 230,000 distinct CDR3 sequences, around 9.6% of which are singletons. The source material was PBMCs from the stem cell graft donor, sampled from the stem cell graft. These receptors were taken from a human donor who donated a stem cell graft to a child with acute lymphoblastic leukemia. Both conserved end residues are part of each CDR3. A D gene is named only where the DNA matches it firmly. Expanded clones are given a class, and other clones once, few, many or no size at all.

D gene	clone size	V gene	J gene	CDR3 protein	CDR3 DNA
TRBD2	few	TRBV7-7	TRBJ2-2	CASSLVRFRGGDSNTGELFF	TGTGCCAGCAGCTTAGTTCGGTTTCGCGGGGGGGACTCGAACACCGGGGAGCTGTTTTTT
TRBD2	many	TRBV15	TRBJ2-7	CATSRDTSGVPYEQYF	TGTGCCACCAGCAGAGATACTAGCGGGGTCCCCTACGAGCAGTACTTC
NA	few	TRBV10-3	TRBJ1-1	CAISDPRAEAFF	TGTGCCATCAGTGACCCCCGGGCTGAAGCTTTCTTT
NA	many	TRBV19	TRBJ1-1	CASSIDTRGRDTEAFF	TGTGCCAGTAGTATAGATACCCGGGGGCGAGACACTGAAGCTTTCTTT
TRBD1	many	TRBV12-3/TRBV12-4	TRBJ2-1	CASSLTGQGENEQFF	TGTGCCAGCAGTTTAACGGGACAGGGGGAAAATGAGCAGTTCTTC
TRBD1	few	TRBV5-8	TRBJ1-1	CASSLLQGATEAFF	TGTGCCAGCAGCTTATTGCAGGGGGCAACTGAAGCTTTCTTT
NA	few	TRBV13	TRBJ1-3	CASYRSGNTIYF	TGTGCCAGCTACCGCTCTGGAAACACCATATATTTT
TRBD2	few	TRBV7-9	TRBJ2-1	CASSSPGLAVYEQFF	TGTGCCAGCAGCTCCCCGGGACTAGCGGTGTATGAGCAGTTCTTC
NA	many	TRBV10-2	TRBJ2-2	CASSAGSTGELFF	TGCGCCAGCAGTGCGGGGTCCACCGGGGAGCTGTTTTTT
NA	many	TRBV10-3	TRBJ2-7	CAISEAGAYEQYF	TGTGCCATCAGTGAGGCAGGGGCTTACGAGCAGTACTTC
NA	few	TRBV5-1	TRBJ2-7	CASSPGGGVYEQYF	TGCGCCAGCAGCCCCGGAGGTGGGGTATACGAGCAGTACTTC
TRBD2	few	TRBV6-1	TRBJ2-5	CASTLVAGRPQETQYF	TGTGCCAGCACCTTGGTAGCGGGGCGGCCCCAAGAGACCCAGTACTTC
NA	many	TRBV6-5	TRBJ1-1	CASSYLKEAFF	TGTGCCAGCAGTTACTTAAAAGAAGCTTTCTTT
NA	many	TRBV6-5	TRBJ1-1	CASSSSRGLNTEAFF	TGTGCCAGCAGTTCCTCAAGGGGGTTGAACACTGAAGCTTTCTTT
NA	NA	TRBV7-7	TRBJ2-5	CASSLNLLGETQYF	TGTGCCAGCAGCCTAAACCTTTTAGGGGAGACCCAGTACTTC
TRBD1	many	TRBV5-5	TRBJ2-2	CASSWTGRPTGELFF	TGTGCCAGCAGTTGGACAGGGCGGCCCACCGGGGAGCTGTTTTTT
NA	many	TRBV20-1	TRBJ2-3	CSARDPPPGNQNLADTQYF	TGCAGTGCTAGAGATCCCCCGCCCGGCAACCAAAACCTCGCAGATACGCAGTATTTT
NA	NA	TRBV29-1	TRBJ1-3	CSVIPNSGNTIYF	TGCAGCGTTATACCCAACTCTGGAAACACCATATATTTT
TRBD1	few	TRBV5-1	TRBJ1-3	CASSSPLGTGEGNTIYF	TGCGCCAGCAGCTCCCCCCTTGGGACAGGGGAGGGAAACACCATATATTTT
NA	NA	TRBV5-6	TRBJ2-7	CASSWRDGLLQQYF	TGTGCCAGCAGCTGGCGGGACGGCCTCCTACAGCAGTACTTC
NA	NA	TRBV9	TRBJ2-7	CASSVGGGPDEQYF	TGTGCCAGCAGCGTAGGTGGGGGACCGGACGAGCAGTACTTC
TRBD2	many	TRBV7-6	TRBJ2-3	CASSLEDVTSGGESTDTQYF	TGTGCCAGCAGCTTAGAGGACGTGACTAGCGGGGGAGAAAGCACAGATACGCAGTATTTT
NA	many	TRBV20-1	TRBJ1-6	CSARDAGGTPLHF	TGCAGTGCTAGAGATGCGGGGGGTACCCCCCTCCACTTT
NA	NA	TRBV2	TRBJ1-3	CASISRSVVSTIYF	TGTGCCAGCATTTCCCGGTCGGTGGTGAGCACCATATATTTT